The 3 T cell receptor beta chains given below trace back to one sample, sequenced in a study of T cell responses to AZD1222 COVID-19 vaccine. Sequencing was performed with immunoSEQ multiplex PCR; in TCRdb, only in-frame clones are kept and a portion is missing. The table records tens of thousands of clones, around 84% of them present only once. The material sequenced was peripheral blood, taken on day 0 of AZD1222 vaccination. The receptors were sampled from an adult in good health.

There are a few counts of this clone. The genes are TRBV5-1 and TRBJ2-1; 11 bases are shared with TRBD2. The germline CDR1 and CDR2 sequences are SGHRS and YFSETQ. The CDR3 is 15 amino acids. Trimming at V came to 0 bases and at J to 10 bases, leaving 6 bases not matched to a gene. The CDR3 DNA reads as TGCGCCAGCAGCTTGGTTAGCGGGAGGGCCATAGAGCAGTTCTTC. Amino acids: CASSLVSGRAIEQFF.

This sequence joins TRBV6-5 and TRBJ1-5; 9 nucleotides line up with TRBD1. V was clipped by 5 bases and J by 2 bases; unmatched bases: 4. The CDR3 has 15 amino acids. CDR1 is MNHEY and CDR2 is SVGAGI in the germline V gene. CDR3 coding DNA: TGTGCCAGCAGTCAAACAGGGGGCCGCAATCAGCCCCAGCATTTT. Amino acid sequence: CASSQTGGRNQPQHF.

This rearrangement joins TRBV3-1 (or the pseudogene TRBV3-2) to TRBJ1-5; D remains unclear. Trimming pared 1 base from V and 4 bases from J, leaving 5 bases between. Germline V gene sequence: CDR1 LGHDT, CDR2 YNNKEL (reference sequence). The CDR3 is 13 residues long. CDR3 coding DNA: TGTGCCAGCAGCCAAGGGTGGAATCAGCCCCAGCATTTT. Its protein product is CASSQGWNQPQHF.